This record concerns one T cell receptor beta chain sequence. Only in-frame clones appear in the TCRdb table, and some are missing; sequencing was by immunoSEQ multiplex PCR. There are 65,000 to 90,000 clones in the sample; more than 75% occur only once, and 2% to 3% lies in the top ten. This sample stems from a study of T cell clones after liver transplantation. The specimen was CD4+ T cells from blood, collected before liver transplant. The receptor was derived from a human donor who received a liver transplant.

In nucleotides, the CDR3 is TGTGCCAGCAGAAATCGAGGACAGGGGAGCAATCAGCCCCAGCATTTT. This sequence encodes CASRNRGQGSNQPQHF. V gene TRBV6-6 combines with J gene TRBJ1-5; 9 bases line up with TRBD1. There are 16 residues in the CDR3. Germline assignment: CDR1 MNHNY and CDR2 SVGAGI (reference sequence). J was trimmed by 1 base and V by 6 bases; bases with no gene match: 7.